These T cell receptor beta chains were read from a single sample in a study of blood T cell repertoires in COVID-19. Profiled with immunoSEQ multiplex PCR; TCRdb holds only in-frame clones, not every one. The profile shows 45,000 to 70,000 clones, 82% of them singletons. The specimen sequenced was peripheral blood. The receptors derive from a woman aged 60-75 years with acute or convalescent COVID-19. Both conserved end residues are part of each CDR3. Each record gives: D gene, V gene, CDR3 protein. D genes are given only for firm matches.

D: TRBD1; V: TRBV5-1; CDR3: CASSSLTGGTNIQYF
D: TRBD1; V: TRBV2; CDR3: CASRETGVNSPLHF
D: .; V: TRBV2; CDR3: CASSEAGPPANYGYTF
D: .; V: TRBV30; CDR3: CAWRPPGNSPLHF
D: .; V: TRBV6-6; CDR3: CASSYFAAAEGKLFF
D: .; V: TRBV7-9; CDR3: CASSSTNWSATNEKLFF
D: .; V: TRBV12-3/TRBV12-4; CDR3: CASTRSDMNIQYF
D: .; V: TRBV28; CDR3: CASIGRRSGNTIYF
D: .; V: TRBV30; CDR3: CAWSAGRYQETQYF
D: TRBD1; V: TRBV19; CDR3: CASSVRGPRTDTQYF
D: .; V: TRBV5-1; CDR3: CASSLRTDNEKLFF
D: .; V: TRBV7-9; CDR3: CASKETVNTEAFF
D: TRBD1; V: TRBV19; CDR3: CASSRTGGWDTEAFF
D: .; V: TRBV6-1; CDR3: CASSAQSWGLPNSPLHF
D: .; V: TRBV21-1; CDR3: CASSKARARRTTEAFF
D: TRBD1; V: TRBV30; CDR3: CAWSADYWTTGKEFNTEAFF
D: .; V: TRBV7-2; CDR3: CASSQDLAAGGGELFF
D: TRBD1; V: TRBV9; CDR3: CASSVVAGGNTEAFF
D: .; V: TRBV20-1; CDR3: CSAGAERGETQYF
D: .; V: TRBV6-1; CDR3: CASSEALRDTEPQHF
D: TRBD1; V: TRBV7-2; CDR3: CASSSGQGRIF
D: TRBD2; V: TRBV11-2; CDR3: CASSLELAGLIGADTQYF
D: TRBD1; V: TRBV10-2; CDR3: CASSTGTGTHLKAFF
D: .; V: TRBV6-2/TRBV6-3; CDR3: CASSYLDPYEQYF